The following is a T cell receptor beta chain sequence with its context. CDR1 SGHTA and CDR2 FQGTGA come from the germline V gene. CDR3 length: 14 amino acids. The data belong to a study of T cells expressing NK-cell markers. Reprocessing the 5' RACE reads, TCRdb reports a single entry for every CDR3 protein and omits DNA. This sample's table has about 380,000 distinct CDR3 sequences. The sample consisted of blood T cells: a sorted CD56 or NKG2C T cell subset, CD4+ or CD8+ T cells, or bulk PBMC T cells (not recorded which). The receptor was isolated from a man aged 18-70 years in good health. The chain recombines TRBV7-3 with TRBJ2-5; checking the TCRdb D call of TRBD1 is not possible without DNA. This CDR3 reads CASSPAGQLETQYF.